What follows is one TCR beta chain and its context. The sample originates from a study of blood T cell repertoires in COVID-19. The overall study: Sites across the United States, Italy and Spain contributed samples from acute and convalescent COVID-19.

Original analysis: By means of reference gene primer amplification, nucleated cell counts were estimated. The repertoire was sequenced with immunoSEQ multiplex PCR; TCRdb's copy has only in-frame clones and lacks some. V, J and clone size are those of that table, while D and trimming were read from the DNA. The sample lists fewer than 120,000 clones; 87% were seen once. The germline V gene encodes CDR1 SQVTM and CDR2 ANQGSEA. V was cut by 0 bases and J by 0 bases, with 11 bases left in between. This CDR3 spans 16 amino acids. This sequence originates from a human donor in a cohort sampled during active COVID-19. The sequenced material came from peripheral blood. The chain is built from TRBV29-1 and TRBJ1-4; no definite D call. CDR3 amino acids: CSVEDSLSATNEKLFF. CDR3 sequence (DNA): TGCAGCGTTGAAGATAGTTTAAGTGCAACTAATGAAAAACTGTTTTTT.